One sample yielded the 23 T cell receptor beta chains listed below, sequenced in a study of cytomegalovirus exposure and HLA in healthy donors. PCR employed 60 Vbeta and 13 Jbeta primers. The protocol was immunoSEQ multiplex PCR, while the TCRdb copy is restricted to in-frame clones and leaves out a portion. The table lists 150,000 to 200,000 clones, about 80% of them singletons. Sequencing was performed on PBMCs. These receptor sequences come from a woman between 25 and 40 years old in good health and CMV-seropositive.

The chain has TRBV5-6 and TRBJ2-3; D unresolved. This CDR3 region has 15 residues. In germline, CDR1 is SGHDT, CDR2 YYEEEE. V was cut by 1 base and J by 2 bases, with 11 bases left in between. CDR3 in amino acids: CASSLKLAFTDTQYF. Here the CDR3 DNA reads TGTGCCAGCAGCTTGAAGCTCGCTTTCACAGATACGCAGTATTTT.

The J gene is TRBJ2-4, the V gene TRBV5-6; TRBD1 is a possible D gene (6 bases). The germline V and J ends were trimmed by 4 bases and 8 bases, with 19 bases remaining between them. This CDR3 region has 15 residues. In germline, CDR1 is SGHDT, CDR2 YYEEEE. CDR3 residues: CASSQGTSRTDIQYF. CDR3 DNA sequence: TGTGCCAGCAGCCAGGGGACCTCTCGAACGGACATTCAGTACTTC.

The chain is built from TRBV5-1 and TRBJ1-2; D gene ambiguous. The V and J ends lost 5 bases and 5 bases respectively, with 19 bases between them. Per germline, CDR1 SGHRS and CDR2 YFSETQ. This CDR3 comprises 15 residues. The CDR3 region is CASSSGILGRYGYTF. CDR3 DNA: TGCGCCAGCAGTTCCGGGATCCTAGGTCGGTATGGCTACACCTTC.

V and J are TRBV21-1 and TRBJ2-2; TRBD1 is taken as the D call from the table, unchecked against the DNA. TRBV21-1 is a documented pseudogene. This CDR3 contains 15 residues. Written as DNA, the CDR3 is TGTGCCAGCAGCAAGGGGGCTTTGAGGACCGGGGAGCTGTTTTTT. It codes for CASSKGALRTGELFF.

The chain combines TRBV10-3 with TRBJ2-5; D perhaps matches TRBD1 (5 bases). CDR1 and CDR2 (germline): ENHRY, SYGVKD. The CDR3 length is 14 residues. V lost 2 bases and J 4 bases, leaving 11 bases between the germline ends. The CDR3 here is CAISEPVQGETQYF. The CDR3 DNA reads TGTGCCATCAGTGAGCCGGTCCAGGGAGAGACCCAGTACTTC.

The J gene is TRBJ2-7, the V gene TRBV10-2, with unresolved D. This CDR3 has 12 amino acids. V lost 4 bases to trimming and J lost 5 bases, with 9 bases between them. Germline V gives CDR1 WSHSY, CDR2 SAAADI. The DNA for the CDR3 is TGCGCCAGCAGTGGGAGTATCAACGAGCAGTACTTC. Translation: CASSGSINEQYF.

This sequence joins TRBV18 and TRBJ2-5, with TRBD1 matching 9 bases. Germline values: CDR1 KGHSH, CDR2 LQKENI. The CDR3 loop spans 16 amino acids. V dropped 2 bases and J dropped 5; count of bases not matched to a gene: 9. CDR3 coding DNA: TGTGCCAGCTCACCAGGGACAGGGCGCGATGGGGAGACCCAGTACTTC. It yields the protein CASSPGTGRDGETQYF.

This chain connects TRBV2 to TRBJ1-1; unclear D gene. Germline CDR1 and CDR2: SNHLY and FYNNEI. CDR3 length: 13 residues. Trimming stripped 6 bases from V and 3 bases from J, with 11 bases between. CDR3 region: CASREGGDTEAFF. The CDR3 coding sequence is TGTGCCAGCAGGGAGGGTGGGGACACTGAAGCTTTCTTT. The full variable domain, completed using reference TRBV2 and TRBJ1-1, is EPEVTQTPSHQVTQMGQEVILRCVPISNHLYFYWYRQILGQKVEFLVSFYNNEISEKSEIFDDQFSVERPDGSNFTLKIRSTKLEDSAMYFCASREGGDTEAFFGQGTRLTVV.

The CDR3 is CASSLVGRGPGNTIYF. The CDR3 bases are TGTGCCAGCAGCTTAGTAGGCAGGGGTCCTGGAAACACCATATATTTT. The rearrangement uses TRBV7-8 and TRBJ1-3, with D maybe TRBD1 (6 bases). The ends were cut back, 1 base at V and 2 bases at J, with 12 bases in the middle. There are 16 residues in the CDR3. In germline, CDR1 is SGHVS, CDR2 FQNEAQ.

This clone has only a few counts. V and J are TRBV4-1 and TRBJ1-1; the D gene is possibly TRBD1 (6 bases). Germline assignment: CDR1 MGHRA and CDR2 YSYEKL. CDR3 length: 12 residues. V lost 4 bases and J lost 8, with 11 bases in between. The CDR3 protein is CASSLVQGEAFF. Here the CDR3 DNA reads TGCGCCAGCAGCCTAGTACAGGGAGAAGCTTTCTTT.

The rearrangement uses TRBV5-8 and TRBJ1-1; D uncertain. V dropped 0 bases and J dropped 7 bases, with 4 bases sitting between them. The V gene's germline CDR1 is SGHTS and CDR2 YDEGEE. The CDR3 is made up of 11 amino acids. In DNA, the CDR3 is TGTGCCAGCAGCTTGGACAGTGAAGCTTTCTTT. Translating it yields CASSLDSEAFF.

The chain uses TRBV20-1 and TRBJ2-5; D not certain. Trimming took 4 bases from V and 5 from J, leaving 8 bases between them. CDR1 is DFQATT and CDR2 is SNEGSKA in the germline V gene (reference sequence). This CDR3 contains 11 residues. The DNA of the CDR3 is TGCAGTGCTAACCTTCGGGAGACCCAGTACTTC. It codes for CSANLRETQYF.

This clone has just a few counts. The chain has TRBV27 and TRBJ1-6; D is possibly TRBD1 (5 bases). The germline V and J ends were trimmed by 5 bases and 8 bases, with 16 bases remaining between them. Germline-derived CDR1 and CDR2 are MNHEY and SMNVEV (reference sequence). The CDR3 is 15 residues long. The CDR3 bases are TGTGCCAGCAGTCCGCAGACAGCATACCATTCACCCCTCCACTTT. Protein: CASSPQTAYHSPLHF.

The chain links TRBV7-2 to TRBJ1-2; 8 bases map to TRBD1. The CDR3 length is 13 residues. With 5 bases clipped from V and 4 bases from J, the junction kept 3 bases outside the gene matches. Germline assignment: CDR1 SGHTA and CDR2 FQGNSA. Here the CDR3 reads CASSPDRAYGYTF. The CDR3 nucleotides are TGTGCCAGCAGCCCGGACAGGGCCTATGGCTACACCTTC.

This clone showed up just a few times. The J gene is TRBJ2-2, the V gene TRBV6-4, with TRBD2 matching over 11 bases. CDR1 and CDR2 from the germline V gene are MRHNA and SNTAGT. The J segment lost 6 bases and the V segment lost 6 bases, leaving 6 bases of the junction unmatched. This CDR3 is 15 amino acids long. This CDR3 reads CASRNLAGGPGELFF. The CDR3 bases are TGTGCCAGCAGGAACCTAGCGGGGGGCCCCGGGGAGCTGTTTTTT.

The chain links TRBV21-1 to TRBJ2-1; TRBD1 was called by the table and not checked on the DNA. TRBV21-1 is recorded as a pseudogene. This CDR3 has 16 residues. In DNA form, the CDR3 reads TGTGCCAGCAGCAAAGGAGGGACCCCCGGGACATCTGAGCAGTTCTTC. Its translation is CASSKGGTPGTSEQFF.

V gene TRBV10-2 combines with J gene TRBJ1-1; the D gene is possibly TRBD1 (6 bases). Germline-derived CDR1 and CDR2 are WSHSY and SAAADI. The CDR3 is 15 residues long. Trimming left V 3 bases short and J 1 base short, with 12 bases between. CDR3 DNA sequence: TGCGCCAGCAGTGAAGGAACAGGGACGAACACTGAAGCTTTCTTT. Its protein product is CASSEGTGTNTEAFF.

This chain connects TRBV7-9 to TRBJ2-7; TRBD1 agrees at 7 bases. J was trimmed by 5 bases and V by 5 bases; bases with no gene match: 3. CDR3 length equals 12 residues. In germline, CDR1 is SEHNR, CDR2 FQNEAQ (reference sequence). In DNA, the CDR3 is TGTGCCAGCAGCAACAGGGGACACGAGCAGTACTTC. Amino acid sequence: CASSNRGHEQYF.

The chain combines TRBV6-1 with TRBJ1-2; a weak D match, TRBD1 (6 bases). CDR3 length equals 14 residues. V was trimmed by 4 bases and J by 1 base, leaving 10 bases between them. The germline gives CDR1 MNHNS, CDR2 SASEGT. CDR3 DNA: TGTGCCAGCAGTGTGACAGGCGATAACTATGGCTACACCTTC. Protein product: CASSVTGDNYGYTF.

The chain combines TRBV6-5 with TRBJ2-4; D gene uncertain. Per germline, CDR1 MNHEY and CDR2 SVGAGI. Between the trimmed V and J ends, which lost 6 bases and 1 base, there was a span of 13 bases. The CDR3 extends over 15 amino acids. CDR3 region: CASRDTVLAKNIQYF. The CDR3 coding sequence is TGTGCCAGCAGAGACACGGTGTTGGCCAAAAACATTCAGTACTTC.

The J gene is TRBJ2-3, the V gene TRBV11-3; D may be TRBD2 (6 bases). V was trimmed by 3 bases and J by 5 bases, leaving 6 bases between them. In germline, CDR1 is SGHNT, CDR2 YENEEA. CDR3 length: 12 amino acids. The CDR3 sequence: CASSLGGDTQYF. For the CDR3, the DNA is TGTGCCAGCAGCTTGGGGGGAGATACGCAGTATTTT.

The rearrangement uses TRBV21-1 and TRBJ2-2; TRBD2 is the table's D call and was not checked against the DNA. TRBV21-1 is given as a pseudogene. The CDR3 extends over 16 amino acids. The CDR3 is CASSPLGGPDTGELFF. CDR3 DNA: TGTGCCAGCAGCCCTTTAGGCGGCCCTGACACCGGGGAGCTGTTTTTT.

This sequence joins TRBV9 and TRBJ2-7; D gene unclear. CDR3 length: 14 amino acids. The V gene's germline CDR1 is SGDLS and CDR2 YYNGEE. V lost 1 base to trimming and J lost 6 bases, with 14 bases between them. The CDR3 here is CASSVWYIPSEQYF. The DNA of the CDR3 is TGTGCCAGCAGCGTATGGTACATCCCTTCCGAGCAGTACTTC. The variable domain in full, with the rest retrieved from reference TRBV9 and TRBJ2-7, is DSGVTQTPKHLITATGQRVTLRCSPRSGDLSVYWYQQSLDQGLQFLIQYYNGEERAKGNILERFSAQQFPDLHSELNLSSLELGDSALYFCASSVWYIPSEQYFGPGTRLTVT.